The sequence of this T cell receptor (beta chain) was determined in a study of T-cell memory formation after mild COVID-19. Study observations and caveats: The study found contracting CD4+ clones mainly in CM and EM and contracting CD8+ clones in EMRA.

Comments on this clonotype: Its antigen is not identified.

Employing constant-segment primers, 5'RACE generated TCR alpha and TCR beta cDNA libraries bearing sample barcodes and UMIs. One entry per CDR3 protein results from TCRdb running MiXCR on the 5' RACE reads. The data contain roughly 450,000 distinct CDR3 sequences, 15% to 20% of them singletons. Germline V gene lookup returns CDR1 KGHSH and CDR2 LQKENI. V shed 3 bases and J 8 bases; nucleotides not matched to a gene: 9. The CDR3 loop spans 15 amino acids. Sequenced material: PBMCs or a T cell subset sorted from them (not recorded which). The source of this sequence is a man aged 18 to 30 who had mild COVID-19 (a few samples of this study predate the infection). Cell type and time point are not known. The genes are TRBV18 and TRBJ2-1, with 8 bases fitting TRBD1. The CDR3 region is CASSPGQGIRHEQFF. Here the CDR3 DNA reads TGTGCCAGCTCACCCGGACAGGGAATTCGGCATGAGCAGTTCTTC.